This passage covers 8 T cell receptor beta chains from one sample sequenced in a study of blood T cell repertoires in COVID-19. The data were produced by immunoSEQ multiplex PCR, yet TCRdb's version contains in-frame clones alone and is incomplete. The sample shows a few hundred thousand clones, about 87% of them seen only once. Sequencing input: peripheral blood. The source is a woman aged 45-65 years who had recovered from COVID-19.

The chain links TRBV7-2 to TRBJ2-7, with D perhaps matching TRBD1 (5 bases). Germline-derived CDR1 and CDR2 are SGHTA and FQGNSA. The CDR3 is 14 residues long. V lost 1 base to trimming and J lost 2 bases, with 9 bases between them. The CDR3: CASSLGADTYEQYF. CDR3 in DNA: TGTGCCAGCAGCTTAGGGGCGGACACCTACGAGCAGTACTTC.

The V call is TRBV3-1 (or the pseudogene TRBV3-2), the J call TRBJ2-3, with no clear D. This CDR3 spans 16 amino acids. Looked up from germline, CDR1 is LGHDT and CDR2 is YNNKEL (reference sequence). The V end lost 4 bases, the J end lost 6 bases, and 20 bases lay between the germline ends. CDR3 sequence reads: CASSPLNEPSMDTQYF. The CDR3 DNA reads as TGTGCCAGCAGCCCGCTTAACGAGCCCTCGATGGATACGCAGTATTTT.

The chain combines TRBV6-5 with TRBJ1-2, with 7 bases identical to TRBD1. V shed 6 bases and J 8 bases; nucleotides not matched to a gene: 9. This CDR3 contains 13 residues. Germline CDR1 MNHEY, CDR2 SVGAGI. DNA for the CDR3: TGTGCCAGCAGACCAACAGGGGATAGAGGCTACACCTTC. It translates to CASRPTGDRGYTF.

V gene TRBV7-9 combines with J gene TRBJ1-2; no clear D. Germline CDR1 reads SEHNR; CDR2 reads FQNEAQ (reference sequence). The CDR3 extends over 11 amino acids. The V end lost 5 bases, the J end lost 8 bases, and 9 bases lay between the germline ends. CDR3 nucleotides: TGTGCCAGCAGCCCTTCGGAGGGCTACACCTTC. This sequence encodes CASSPSEGYTF.

CDR3 nucleotides: TGTGCCAGTAGTTGGCTAGCGGGCGGGGGAGATACGCAGTATTTT. As protein: CASSWLAGGGDTQYF. The chain carries TRBV19 and TRBJ2-3; 8 nucleotides match TRBD2. V lost 5 bases, J lost 5 bases, and 9 bases stayed unmatched. Germline V gene lookup returns CDR1 LNHDA and CDR2 SQIVND (reference sequence). CDR3 length: 15 residues.

The chain uses TRBV23-1 and TRBJ2-7, with TRBD2 matching 9 bases. TRBV23-1 is classed as an ORF, of uncertain function. Unmatched junction bases numbered 19, after V lost 3 bases and J lost 1 base. The CDR3 runs 20 residues. The CDR3 nucleotides are TGCGCCAGCAGTCACCGCCGCGACGCTAGCGGGACCTATCTTTCCTACGAGCAGTACTTC. It yields the protein CASSHRRDASGTYLSYEQYF.

The chain couples TRBV4-1 to TRBJ1-4; 7 positions match TRBD1. CDR1 is MGHRA, CDR2 YSYEKL, per germline. CDR3 size: 13 residues. V was clipped by 1 base and J by 9 bases; unmatched bases: 2. The CDR3 DNA follows: TGCGCCAGCAGCCAAGGACAGGGCCAAAAACTGTTTTTT. Translation gives CASSQGQGQKLFF.

There are a few counts of this clone. V is TRBV6-2 or TRBV6-3 and J is TRBJ1-2; D remains unclear. CDR1 MNHEY and CDR2 SVGEGT come from the germline V gene. This CDR3 region has 12 residues. V dropped 4 bases and J dropped 4 bases, with 7 bases sitting between them. CDR3 in DNA: TGTGCCAGCAGTTCCACTACCTATGGCTACACCTTC. As protein: CASSSTTYGYTF.